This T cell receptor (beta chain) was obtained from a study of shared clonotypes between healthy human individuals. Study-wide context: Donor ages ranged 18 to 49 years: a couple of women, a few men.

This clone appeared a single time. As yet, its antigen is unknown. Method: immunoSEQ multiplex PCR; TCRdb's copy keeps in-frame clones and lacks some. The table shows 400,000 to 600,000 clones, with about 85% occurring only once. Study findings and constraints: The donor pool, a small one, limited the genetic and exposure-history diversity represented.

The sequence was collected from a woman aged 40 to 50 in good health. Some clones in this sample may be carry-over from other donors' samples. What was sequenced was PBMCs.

CDR3 protein: CAINGGANTGELFF. The CDR3 nucleotides are TGTGCCATCAACGGGGGAGCGAACACCGGGGAGCTGTTTTTT. The gene calls are TRBV10-3 and TRBJ2-2, with D possibly TRBD2 on 6 matching bases. The ends were cut back, 7 bases at V and 0 bases at J, with 9 bases in the middle. This CDR3 is built from 14 residues. In germline, CDR1 is ENHRY, CDR2 SYGVKD.